The 15 T cell receptor beta chains below all came from one sample that was sequenced in a study of OX40 agonist ivuxolimab in advanced cancers. The table came from immunoSEQ multiplex PCR; TCRdb's copy has only in-frame clones and leaves some out. The sample shows more than 70,000 clones, roughly 85% of them seen only once. The sequencing used CD4+ or CD8+ T cells sorted from blood, collected in a trial of the OX40 agonist ivuxolimab. These receptors all stem from an adult with an advanced solid tumor such as melanoma, head and neck, liver or kidney cancer.

This chain uses TRBV11-1 with TRBJ2-5; D might be TRBD2 (5 bases). The J call may be faulty, since TRBJ2-7 better matches the DNA end. The germline CDR1 and CDR2 sequences are SGHAT and FQDESV (reference sequence). The CDR3 is 15 amino acids. The chain's CDR3 is CASSSGLTGWGEQYF. CDR3 nucleotides: TGTGCCAGCAGCTCCGGACTTACCGGCTGGGGCGAGCAGTACTTC.

The V call is TRBV5-1, the J call TRBJ2-5, with D tentatively TRBD2 (5 bases). This CDR3 is built from 15 residues. V shed 4 bases and J shed 3 bases, with 16 bases lying between them. CDR1 is SGHRS and CDR2 is YFSETQ in the germline V gene. The CDR3 DNA is TGCGCCAGCAGCGCTGGTCGGACTTTCGAAGAGACCCAGTACTTC. Amino acids: CASSAGRTFEETQYF. Full variable domain (missing parts from reference TRBV5-1 and TRBJ2-5): KAGVTQTPRYLIKTRGQQVTLSCSPISGHRSVSWYQQTPGQGLQFLFEYFSETQRNKGNFPGRFSGRQFSNSRSEMNVSTLELGDSALYLCASSAGRTFEETQYFGPGTRLLVL.

The V and J genes are TRBV6-6 and TRBJ2-5, with 14 bases lining up with TRBD2. Trimming at V came to 0 bases and at J to 6 bases, leaving 3 bases not matched to a gene. The CDR3 is 16 amino acids. Germline V gene lookup returns CDR1 MNHNY and CDR2 SVGAGI (reference sequence). CDR3 residues: CASSYSGTSGGQTQYF. The CDR3 DNA follows: TGTGCCAGCAGTTACTCGGGGACTAGCGGGGGACAGACCCAGTACTTC.

The chain uses TRBV6-5 and TRBJ1-4; D perhaps matches TRBD1 (5 bases). CDR1 and CDR2 from the germline V gene are MNHEY and SVGAGI. V dropped 2 bases and J dropped 6 bases, with 10 bases sitting between them. This CDR3 has 14 residues. The CDR3 bases are TGTGCCAGCAGTTACCAAACAGGCGATGAAAAACTGTTTTTT. Amino acids: CASSYQTGDEKLFF.

The chain couples TRBV6-1 to TRBJ2-5, with D perhaps TRBD1 (5 bases). Trimming pared 4 bases from V and 3 bases from J, leaving 9 bases between. This CDR3 is 13 amino acids long. The V gene's germline CDR1 is MNHNS and CDR2 SASEGT. The CDR3: CASSVAREETQYF. CDR3 coding DNA: TGTGCCAGCAGTGTAGCCAGGGAAGAGACCCAGTACTTC.

This clone was observed a single time. The chain carries TRBV15 and TRBJ1-1, with D unclear. Trimming cost V 1 base and J 2 bases, with 8 bases left between them. The CDR3 sequence is 14 residues long. Germline CDR1 LNHNV, CDR2 YYDKDF (reference sequence). CDR3 protein: CATSRAEVNTEAFF. In DNA, the CDR3 is TGTGCCACCAGCAGAGCCGAAGTCAACACTGAAGCTTTCTTT.

The J gene is TRBJ2-2, the V gene TRBV12-5; D tentatively fits TRBD1 or TRBD2 (5 bases each). The germline gives CDR1 LGHNT, CDR2 FRNRAP. The CDR3 length is 15 residues. Trimming took off 6 bases at V and 2 bases at J, with 13 bases between the two ends. The CDR3 sequence: CASGVGTGNTGELFF. CDR3 DNA: TGTGCTAGTGGGGTTGGGACGGGCAACACCGGGGAGCTGTTTTTT. Based on the CDR3 plus reference TRBV12-5 and TRBJ2-2, the full variable domain is DARVTQTPRHKVTEMGQEVTMRCQPILGHNTVFWYRQTMMQGLELLAYFRNRAPLDDSGMPKDRFSAEMPDATLATLKIQPSEPRDSAVYFCASGVGTGNTGELFFGEGSRLTVL.

The chain carries TRBV4-3 and TRBJ2-1; possibly TRBD2 for D (5 bases). CDR1 LGHNA and CDR2 YSLEER come from the germline V gene. This CDR3 spans 13 amino acids. V dropped 1 base and J dropped 12 bases, with 13 bases sitting between them. For the CDR3, the DNA is TGCGCCAGCAGCCAAGCCCCTCTAGCTGTGCAGTTCTTC. As protein: CASSQAPLAVQFF.

This chain's CDR3 is CASSLGQGRGYTF. The CDR3, as DNA: TGTGCCAGCAGTTTAGGACAGGGCAGAGGCTACACCTTC. The rearrangement joins TRBV28 to TRBJ1-2; 8 nucleotides align to TRBD1. J gave up 8 bases and V 2 bases, and 4 bases lay outside the gene matches. Germline CDR1 and CDR2: MDHEN and SYDVKM. This CDR3 is built from 13 residues.

This chain joins TRBV5-1 and TRBJ2-6, with no clear D. V was pared by 3 bases and J by 0 bases, with 4 bases between. CDR1 and CDR2 (germline): SGHRS, YFSETQ. This CDR3 spans 14 amino acids. CDR3 sequence: CASSYSSGANVLTF. CDR3 nucleotide sequence: TGCGCCAGCAGCTACAGCTCTGGGGCCAACGTCCTGACTTTC.

The V call is TRBV11-3, the J call TRBJ1-3, with D possibly matching TRBD1 (6 bases). Trimming left V 5 bases short and J 0 bases short, with 14 bases between. The CDR3 length is 16 residues. Germline CDR1 reads SGHNT; CDR2 reads YENEEA. The CDR3 nucleotides read TGTGCCAGCAGCCCTGGGGGCATTTTCTCTGGAAACACCATATATTTT. It is translated as CASSPGGIFSGNTIYF.

The chain is built from TRBV27 and TRBJ2-3; 7 bases line up with TRBD1. The V gene's germline CDR1 is MNHEY and CDR2 SMNVEV (reference sequence). The CDR3 runs 14 residues. V trimming: 6 bases; J trimming: 6 bases; junction bases outside the gene matches: 9. The CDR3 coding sequence is TGTGCCAGCAGCCCTCAGTTACAGGGGGATACGCAGTATTTT. It codes for CASSPQLQGDTQYF.

V and J are TRBV19 and TRBJ1-2; no definite D call. The CDR3 spans 13 residues. Trimming pared 6 bases from V and 6 bases from J, leaving 14 bases between. CDR1 and CDR2 from the germline V gene are LNHDA and SQIVND (reference sequence). The DNA of the CDR3 is TGTGCCAGTAGGGTAACAGAGAGGGATGGCTACACCTTC. It specifies CASRVTERDGYTF.

A few counts support this clone. The chain has TRBV19 and TRBJ1-2; TRBD1 might be the D (6 bases). There are 16 residues in the CDR3. Looked up from germline, CDR1 is LNHDA and CDR2 is SQIVND (reference sequence). Trimming left V 4 bases short and J 4 bases short, with 19 bases between. CDR3 sequence (DNA): TGTGCCAGTAGTAGTTTGGGGGCGCCTTCAGCCTATGGCTACACCTTC. Its protein product is CASSSLGAPSAYGYTF.

The rearrangement uses TRBV28 and TRBJ1-6; no reliable D call. Trimming took off 8 bases at V and 8 bases at J, with 10 bases between the two ends. Looked up from germline, CDR1 is MDHEN and CDR2 is SYDVKM. There are 12 residues in the CDR3. The CDR3 DNA follows: TGTGCCAGCGGTGTTGGGGATTCACCCCTCCACTTT. Translating it yields CASGVGDSPLHF.